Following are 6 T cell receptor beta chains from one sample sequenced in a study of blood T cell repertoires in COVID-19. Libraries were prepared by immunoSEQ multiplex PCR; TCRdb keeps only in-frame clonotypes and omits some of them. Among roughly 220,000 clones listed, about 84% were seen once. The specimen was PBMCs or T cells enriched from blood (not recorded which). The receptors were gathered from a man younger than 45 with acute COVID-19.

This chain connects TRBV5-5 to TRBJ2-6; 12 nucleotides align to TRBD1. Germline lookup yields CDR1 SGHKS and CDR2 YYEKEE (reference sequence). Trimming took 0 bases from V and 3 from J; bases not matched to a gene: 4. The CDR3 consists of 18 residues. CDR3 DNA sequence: TGTGCCAGCAGCTTGGCCCGGGACAGGGGGCATGGGGCCAACGTCCTGACTTTC. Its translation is CASSLARDRGHGANVLTF.

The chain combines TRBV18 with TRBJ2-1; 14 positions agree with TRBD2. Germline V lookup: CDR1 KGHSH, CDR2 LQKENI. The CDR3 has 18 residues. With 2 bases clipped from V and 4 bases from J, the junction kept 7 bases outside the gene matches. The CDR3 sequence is CASSPKGTSGGPYNEQFF. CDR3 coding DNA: TGTGCCAGCTCACCAAAGGGGACTAGCGGGGGCCCTTACAATGAGCAGTTCTTC.

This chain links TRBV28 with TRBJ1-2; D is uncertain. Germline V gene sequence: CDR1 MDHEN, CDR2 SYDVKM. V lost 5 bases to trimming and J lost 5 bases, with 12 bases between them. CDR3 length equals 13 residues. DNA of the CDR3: TGTGCCAGCAGTCTTCTAGGAGGATATGGCTACACCTTC. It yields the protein CASSLLGGYGYTF.

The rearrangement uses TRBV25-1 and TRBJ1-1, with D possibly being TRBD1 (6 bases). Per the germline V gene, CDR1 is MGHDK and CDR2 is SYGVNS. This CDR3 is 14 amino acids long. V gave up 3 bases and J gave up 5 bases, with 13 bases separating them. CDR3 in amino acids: CASSEQGRGTEAFF. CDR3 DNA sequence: TGTGCCAGCAGTGAGCAGGGTAGGGGGACTGAAGCTTTCTTT.

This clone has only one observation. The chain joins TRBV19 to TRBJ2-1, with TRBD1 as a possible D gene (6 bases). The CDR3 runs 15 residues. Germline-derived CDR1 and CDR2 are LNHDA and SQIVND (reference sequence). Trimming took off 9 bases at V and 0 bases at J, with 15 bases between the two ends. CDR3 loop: CASDTGKGSYNEQFF. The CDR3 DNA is TGTGCCAGCGACACAGGGAAGGGCTCCTACAATGAGCAGTTCTTC.

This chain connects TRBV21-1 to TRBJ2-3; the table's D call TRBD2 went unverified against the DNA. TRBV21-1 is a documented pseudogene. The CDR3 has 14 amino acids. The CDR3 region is CAAVGGGRTDTQYF. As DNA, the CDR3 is TGTGCCGCGGTGGGCGGGGGGCGTACAGATACGCAGTATTTT.